A selection of T cell receptor beta chains follows, all from one sample in a study of technical replicates of blood from several donors. Profiling relied on immunoSEQ multiplex PCR, and the TCRdb table lists in-frame clones only, not all of them. The sample holds nearly 80,000 clones, about 92% seen once. The sequenced material came from T cells isolated from PBMCs. These receptors all stem from a human donor in good health. Both conserved end residues are part of each CDR3. The order of the fields is CDR3 protein, V gene, J gene.

cdr3_aa: CASSIYKETGELFF; v_call: TRBV19; j_call: TRBJ2-2
cdr3_aa: CASSETPSTANEKLFF; v_call: TRBV25-1; j_call: TRBJ1-4
cdr3_aa: CASGLGGGETQYF; v_call: TRBV12-5; j_call: TRBJ2-5
cdr3_aa: CATSQGSSYEQYF; v_call: TRBV9; j_call: TRBJ2-7
cdr3_aa: CASSQGIYGRGPGEQYF; v_call: TRBV14; j_call: TRBJ2-7
cdr3_aa: CASSVEPRGQPQHF; v_call: TRBV9; j_call: TRBJ1-5
cdr3_aa: CASSQSPVLGYTF; v_call: TRBV27; j_call: TRBJ1-2
cdr3_aa: CASSEYVGQGAAFF; v_call: TRBV25-1; j_call: TRBJ1-1
cdr3_aa: CSVETRTAYEQYF; v_call: TRBV29-1; j_call: TRBJ2-7
cdr3_aa: CSVGGQTNQPQHF; v_call: TRBV29-1; j_call: TRBJ1-5
cdr3_aa: CASSLGLQGRETQYF; v_call: TRBV5-1; j_call: TRBJ2-5
cdr3_aa: CASSPHGWDRVFEKLFF; v_call: TRBV27; j_call: TRBJ1-4
cdr3_aa: CASSGTGGNTIYF; v_call: TRBV19; j_call: TRBJ1-3
cdr3_aa: CASSQRRETDTQYF; v_call: TRBV14; j_call: TRBJ2-3
cdr3_aa: CASSSSVYEQYF; v_call: TRBV6-5; j_call: TRBJ2-7
cdr3_aa: CASETSHETDTQYF; v_call: TRBV4-3; j_call: TRBJ2-3
cdr3_aa: CASRHAGGNQPQHF; v_call: TRBV6-1; j_call: TRBJ1-5
cdr3_aa: CASSGQGNTEAFF; v_call: TRBV18; j_call: TRBJ1-1
cdr3_aa: CASSYGQGELIGYTF; v_call: TRBV5-1; j_call: TRBJ1-2
cdr3_aa: CASSESGRDTQYF; v_call: TRBV10-2; j_call: TRBJ2-3
cdr3_aa: CASATGLPYEQYF; v_call: TRBV19; j_call: TRBJ2-7
cdr3_aa: CASTYTGGSYNEQFF; v_call: TRBV6-5; j_call: TRBJ2-1
cdr3_aa: CASSDKGRGRGLYEQYF; v_call: TRBV2; j_call: TRBJ2-7
cdr3_aa: CASSSQSPAVREQFF; v_call: TRBV7-9; j_call: TRBJ2-1
cdr3_aa: CASSTGAGYTF; v_call: TRBV19; j_call: TRBJ1-2
cdr3_aa: CASSFGTSKYNEQFF; v_call: TRBV5-8; j_call: TRBJ2-1
cdr3_aa: CASSPRTGLPQETQYF; v_call: TRBV9; j_call: TRBJ2-5
cdr3_aa: CASTDRTDTQYF; v_call: TRBV27; j_call: TRBJ2-3
cdr3_aa: CASSLQLSPTSGNTIYF; v_call: TRBV28; j_call: TRBJ1-3
cdr3_aa: CSPGLAGGNEQFF; v_call: TRBV29-1; j_call: TRBJ2-1
cdr3_aa: CASMYDGMAGYEQYF; v_call: TRBV5-6; j_call: TRBJ2-7
cdr3_aa: CASSLDGSRYEQYF; v_call: TRBV5-1; j_call: TRBJ2-7
cdr3_aa: CASSDTRNDGYTF; v_call: TRBV19; j_call: TRBJ1-2
cdr3_aa: CSVLQGAEGYTF; v_call: TRBV29-1; j_call: TRBJ1-2
cdr3_aa: CASRRDREASTSYEQYF; v_call: TRBV28; j_call: TRBJ2-7
cdr3_aa: CASSKQGARNTIYF; v_call: TRBV28; j_call: TRBJ1-3
cdr3_aa: CASSLFAGVEDGYTF; v_call: TRBV27; j_call: TRBJ1-2
cdr3_aa: CASSYSSGGYTEAFF; v_call: TRBV6-5; j_call: TRBJ1-1
cdr3_aa: CASSPRLSSYEQYF; v_call: TRBV9; j_call: TRBJ2-7
cdr3_aa: CASSGDNPYEQYF; v_call: TRBV5-6; j_call: TRBJ2-7
cdr3_aa: CASSSGTSGIYNEQFF; v_call: TRBV7-2; j_call: TRBJ2-1
cdr3_aa: CASSSGTANEKLFF; v_call: TRBV7-2; j_call: TRBJ1-4
cdr3_aa: CASRTSGRTNTGELFF; v_call: TRBV2; j_call: TRBJ2-2
cdr3_aa: CASSSVGAYGYTF; v_call: TRBV27; j_call: TRBJ1-2
cdr3_aa: CAWSTALFGTSPFF; v_call: TRBV30; j_call: TRBJ2-1
cdr3_aa: CASRTSGGRQPQHF; v_call: TRBV28; j_call: TRBJ1-5
cdr3_aa: CASSLKIAPGQNNEKLFF; v_call: TRBV5-1; j_call: TRBJ1-4
cdr3_aa: CASSFLSGVDGYTF; v_call: TRBV13; j_call: TRBJ1-2